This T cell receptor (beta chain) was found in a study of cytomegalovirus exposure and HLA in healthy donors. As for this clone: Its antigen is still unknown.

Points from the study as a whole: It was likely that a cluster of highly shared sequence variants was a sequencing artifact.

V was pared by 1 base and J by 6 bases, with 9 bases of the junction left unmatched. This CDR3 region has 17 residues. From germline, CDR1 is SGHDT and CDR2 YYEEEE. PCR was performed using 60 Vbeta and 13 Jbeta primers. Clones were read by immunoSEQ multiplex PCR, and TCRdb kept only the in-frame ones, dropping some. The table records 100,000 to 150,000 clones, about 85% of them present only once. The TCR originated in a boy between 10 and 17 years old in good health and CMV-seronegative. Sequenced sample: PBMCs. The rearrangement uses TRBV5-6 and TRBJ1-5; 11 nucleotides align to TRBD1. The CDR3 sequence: CASSLQTGQGAAQPQHF. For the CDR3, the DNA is TGTGCCAGCAGCTTGCAGACAGGACAGGGGGCTGCTCAGCCCCAGCATTTT.